The source of this TCR beta chain is a study of monozygotic twins with inflammatory bowel disease. Germline-derived CDR1 and CDR2 are SGHKS and YYEKEE (reference sequence). CDR3 size: 15 residues. TCRdb re-called the 5' RACE reads; one entry per CDR3 protein, DNA not given. Its listing shows around 410,000 distinct CDR3 sequences. The source of this sequence is a human donor with ulcerative colitis or Crohn's disease, or a healthy co-twin of an affected twin (not recorded which). The chain has TRBV5-5 and TRBJ2-7; TCRdb calls TRBD1, which cannot be checked without DNA. Input material: blood. CDR3 residues: CASSLAGPNSYEQYF.